What follows are 16 T cell receptor beta chains derived from one specimen sequenced in a study of T cells in Graves' hyperthyroidism and ophthalmopathy. Amplification yielded TCR beta CDR3 regions, with RNA transcripts as the source. The TCR CDR3 first-round RT-PCR relied on the HTBI primer set. TCRdb fed the multiplex PCR reads into MiXCR, producing one record per CDR3 protein. This sample has under 350,000 distinct CDR3 sequences; approximately 22% occur once, and the top ten carry around half. The specimen sequenced was blood. These receptors all stem from a woman aged 45-59 years with Graves' hyperthyroidism.

This clonotype was seen at least ten times. The chain has TRBV11-1 and TRBJ2-4; 9 bases agree with TRBD1. The CDR3 has 15 residues. V trimming: 5 bases; J trimming: 7 bases; junction bases outside the gene matches: 9. Germline V gene sequence: CDR1 SGHAT, CDR2 FQDESV (reference sequence). CDR3 region: CASSLHGQGRNIQYF. The DNA for the CDR3 is TGTGCCAGCAGCCTCCACGGACAGGGGCGGAACATTCAGTACTTC.

This chain connects TRBV24-1 to TRBJ2-2, with 12 bases that match TRBD1. This CDR3 region has 18 residues. Germline V lookup: CDR1 KGHDR, CDR2 SFDVKD. With 3 bases clipped from V and 6 bases from J, the junction kept 10 bases outside the gene matches. CDR3 coding DNA: TGTGCCACCAGTGATATCGGGACAGGGGGCGCAGTGGCCGGGGAGCTGTTTTTT. Amino acid sequence: CATSDIGTGGAVAGELFF.

This clonotype was observed many times. The rearrangement joins TRBV14 to TRBJ2-3, with TRBD2 identical over 7 bases. The CDR3 is 17 amino acids. The V segment lost 2 bases and the J segment 0 bases; nucleotides outside the gene matches: 8. The germline V gene has CDR1 SGHDN and CDR2 FVKESK. For the CDR3, the DNA is TGTGCCAGCAGCCAATGGGCAGCGGGATCTAGCACAGATACGCAGTATTTT. This gives the protein CASSQWAAGSSTDTQYF.

Many counts were recorded for this clonotype. The chain carries TRBV5-1 and TRBJ2-4; D unresolved. The length of the CDR3 is 17 residues. The germline V and J ends were trimmed by 0 bases and 0 bases, with 13 bases remaining between them. The germline gives CDR1 SGHRS, CDR2 YFSETQ. In nucleotides, the CDR3 is TGCGCCAGCAGCTTGGACCCCGGAACATTAGCCAAAAACATTCAGTACTTC. Its protein is CASSLDPGTLAKNIQYF.

The J gene is TRBJ1-6, the V gene TRBV4-1, with TRBD1 matching over 8 bases. The CDR3 has 15 residues. Germline CDR1 reads MGHRA; CDR2 reads YSYEKL. V was pared by 0 bases and J by 8 bases, with 3 bases of the junction left unmatched. As DNA, the CDR3 is TGCGCCAGCAGCCAAGATGACAGGGGAGATTCACCCCTCCACTTT. This encodes CASSQDDRGDSPLHF.

The chain carries TRBV6-5 and TRBJ1-1, with D possibly matching TRBD1 (6 bases). Germline V lookup: CDR1 MNHEY, CDR2 SVGAGI. With 2 bases removed from V and 6 bases from J, the gap between germline ends came to 10 bases. CDR3 length equals 13 residues. This CDR3 reads CASSYLGGSEAFF. In nucleotides, the CDR3 is TGTGCCAGCAGTTACCTGGGGGGCTCTGAAGCTTTCTTT.

This clonotype was seen many times. The CDR3 spells CASSQWAVNTEAFF. The CDR3 DNA is TGTGCCAGCAGCCAATGGGCAGTTAACACTGAAGCTTTCTTT. The gene calls are TRBV3-1 and TRBJ1-1, with D unclear. The V end was cut by 2 bases, the J end by 2 bases, with 9 bases between. There are 14 residues in the CDR3. Per germline, CDR1 LGHDT and CDR2 YNNKEL (reference sequence).

The sample holds a few counts of this clonotype. The V call is TRBV5-8, the J call TRBJ2-7; a weak D match, TRBD1 (6 bases). Trimming removed 3 bases from V and 2 bases from J, with 12 bases in between. The CDR3 consists of 14 residues. CDR1 SGHTS and CDR2 YDEGEE come from the germline V gene. This CDR3 reads CASSSTGTTYEQYF. The CDR3 nucleotides are TGTGCCAGCAGCTCGACAGGTACCACCTACGAGCAGTACTTC.

This clonotype was counted many times. This sequence joins TRBV20-1 and TRBJ2-1, with 8 bases matching TRBD2. J gave up 4 bases and V 7 bases, and 9 bases lay outside the gene matches. CDR1 and CDR2 from the germline V gene are DFQATT and SNEGSKA (reference sequence). This CDR3 is 14 amino acids long. The CDR3 reads CSGQGREAYNEQFF. The CDR3 DNA reads as TGCAGTGGGCAGGGGCGGGAGGCATACAATGAGCAGTTCTTC.

Concerning this clonotype: One junction end does not reproduce the germline sequence, and a read error may be involved. The chain couples TRBV12-3 or TRBV12-4 to TRBJ2-7, with TRBD1 matching 12 bases. CDR3 length: 14 amino acids. The CDR3 here is CAGRIGTGGDEQYF. The DNA for the CDR3 is TGTGCCGGCAGGATAGGGACAGGGGGCGACGAGCAGTACTTC.

About this clonotype itself: Possible read error: a much larger clone is one base away. The chain couples TRBV14 to TRBJ2-7; D perhaps matches TRBD1 (5 bases). CDR3 size: 12 residues. Germline V gene data show CDR1 as SGHDN and CDR2 as FVKESK. CDR3 bases: TGTGCCGGCAGCCCTTTAGGGGCCGGGCAGTACTTC. Its protein product is CAGSPLGAGQYF.

This clonotype was observed a few times. The chain employs TRBV6-2 or TRBV6-3 and TRBJ1-2, with 7 bases fitting TRBD1. V gave up 5 bases and J gave up 8 bases; unmatched junction bases: 2. This CDR3 contains 11 residues. Per the germline V gene, CDR1 is MNHEY and CDR2 is SVGEGT. This CDR3 is CASSNRGGYTF. The CDR3 nucleotides read TGTGCCAGCAGTAACAGGGGAGGCTACACCTTC.

This clonotype was picked up a small number of times. This chain links TRBV19 with TRBJ2-6; 10 nucleotides line up with TRBD1. V trimming: 3 bases; J trimming: 0 bases; junction bases outside the gene matches: 2. CDR1 is LNHDA and CDR2 is SQIVND in the germline V gene (reference sequence). The CDR3 runs to 17 residues. The CDR3 spells CASSIRDRGSGANVLTF. As DNA, the CDR3 is TGTGCCAGTAGTATCCGGGACAGGGGCTCTGGGGCCAACGTCCTGACTTTC.

This clonotype was detected a few times. This sequence joins TRBV12-3 or TRBV12-4 and TRBJ1-2, with a tentative D call TRBD1 (5 bases). The CDR3 loop spans 18 amino acids. Trimming cost V 2 bases and J 1 base, with 20 bases left between them. CDR3 coding DNA: TGTGCCAGCAGTTTAAGGGGATCGGGAGGGGCTTATAACTATGGCTACACCTTC. Protein: CASSLRGSGGAYNYGYTF.

This clonotype was seen at least ten times. CDR3 loop: CASSSGTASSYEQYF. The CDR3 nucleotides are TGTGCCAGCAGCTCCGGGACGGCGAGCTCCTACGAGCAGTACTTC. The genes are TRBV11-1 and TRBJ2-7; possibly TRBD1 or TRBD2 for D (5 bases each). With 4 bases removed from V and 0 bases from J, the gap between germline ends came to 13 bases. The CDR3 spans 15 residues. CDR1 is SGHAT and CDR2 is FQDESV in the germline V gene (reference sequence).

V and J are TRBV28 and TRBJ2-1, with D perhaps TRBD1 (5 bases). This CDR3 is 16 amino acids long. Trimming shortened V by 5 bases and J by 4 bases, and 18 bases separated the two germline ends. Germline assignment: CDR1 MDHEN and CDR2 SYDVKM. CDR3 DNA: TGTGCCAGCAGTCCAAGGGGTTACAACGCGTACAATGAGCAGTTCTTC. Translation: CASSPRGYNAYNEQFF.